Following are 23 T cell receptor beta chains from one sample sequenced in a study of identical twins. TCRdb redid the calling of the 5' RACE reads with MiXCR, one entry per CDR3 protein. The sample includes 1.5 million to 2 million distinct CDR3 sequences, about 30% seen only once; the top ten take around 0.3%. Source material: cord blood. The source is a newborn girl in good health.

The chain employs TRBV6-1 and TRBJ1-5; D not certain. Trimming cost V 0 bases and J 12 bases, with 9 bases left between them. The CDR3 consists of 12 residues. Per germline, CDR1 MNHNS and CDR2 SASEGT. Here the CDR3 DNA reads TGTGCCAGCAGTGAAGCGCGGGGTCTCCAGCATTTT. Its protein product is CASSEARGLQHF.

This clonotype appeared a few times. This chain links TRBV20-1 with TRBJ2-3; 7 bases fit TRBD2. This CDR3 is built from 13 residues. Losses at the gene ends were 8 bases for V and 6 bases for J; bases not matched to a gene: 11. Germline V CDR1 and CDR2: DFQATT, SNEGSKA (reference sequence). CDR3 DNA: TGCAGTATTGGGGGGAGGGTGGGGGATACGCAGTATTTT. It codes for CSIGGRVGDTQYF.

This clonotype appeared many times. The gene calls are TRBV2 and TRBJ2-3, with D unresolved. This CDR3 has 9 amino acids. The V end was cut by 6 bases, the J end by 6 bases, with 1 base between. The germline gives CDR1 SNHLY, CDR2 FYNNEI. The DNA of the CDR3 is TGTGCCAGCAGGGATACGCAGTATTTT. Its translation is CASRDTQYF.

This chain links TRBV20-1 with TRBJ2-7; weak D call: TRBD2 (6 bases). Judging by the DNA end, TRBJ2-5 fits better; the J call may be wrong. The CDR3 loop spans 14 amino acids. The V gene's germline CDR1 is DFQATT and CDR2 SNEGSKA (reference sequence). The DNA of the CDR3 is TGCAGTGCTAGAGTCCCCCATGGGGGGGAGACCCAGTACTTC. It codes for CSARVPHGGETQYF.

This clonotype was counted a few times. V and J are TRBV20-1 and TRBJ1-1; D might be TRBD1 (6 bases). Trimming removed 2 bases from V and 2 bases from J, with 12 bases in between. The CDR3 is 14 amino acids. The V gene's germline CDR1 is DFQATT and CDR2 SNEGSKA (reference sequence). DNA for the CDR3: TGCAGTGCTAGATGGCCCAGGGGCAACACTGAAGCTTTCTTT. Translating gives CSARWPRGNTEAFF.

J is TRBJ2-1 and V is TRBV25-1, with D perhaps matching TRBD1 (6 bases). V was clipped by 6 bases and J by 2 bases, with 11 bases between them. Germline V gene sequence: CDR1 MGHDK, CDR2 SYGVNS. The CDR3 runs 14 residues. CDR3 nucleotides: TGTGCCAGCAGAGGGGGAAATACCTACAATGAGCAGTTCTTC. Its protein is CASRGGNTYNEQFF.

The rearrangement uses TRBV20-1 and TRBJ2-3; weak D call: TRBD2 (5 bases). V was cut by 3 bases and J by 7 bases, with 11 bases left in between. The germline gives CDR1 DFQATT, CDR2 SNEGSKA (reference sequence). This CDR3 comprises 12 residues. The chain's CDR3 is CSASPTGNTQYF. As DNA, the CDR3 is TGCAGTGCTAGCCCCACGGGGAATACGCAGTATTTT.

As to this clonotype: Since a much larger clone is just one base distant, this may be a read error. J is TRBJ2-1 and V is TRBV2; the D is unclear. The DNA end lines up better with TRBJ2-7; the J call may be wrong. Germline CDR1 and CDR2: SNHLY and FYNNEI. The CDR3 spans 15 residues. The CDR3 region has the DNA TGTGCCAGCAGCCTCCGCGGTAATTCCTACAATGAGCAGTACTTC. Protein sequence: CASSLRGNSYNEQYF.

The chain links TRBV10-3 to TRBJ2-1, with TRBD1 matching over 9 bases. This CDR3 is 14 amino acids long. The V gene's germline CDR1 is ENHRY and CDR2 SYGVKD. V lost 4 bases to trimming and J lost 2 bases; unmatched junction nucleotides: 0. In DNA, the CDR3 is TGTGCCATCAGTGGACAGGGGGCCTACAATGAGCAGTTCTTC. Encoded protein: CAISGQGAYNEQFF.

Note on this clonotype: This may be a read error: a much more frequent sequence differs by one nucleotide. V is TRBV20-1 and J is TRBJ2-1; 9 bases align to TRBD2. This CDR3 region has 14 residues. Germline CDR1 DFQATT, CDR2 SNEGSKA (reference sequence). J lost 0 bases, V lost 5 bases, and 2 bases had no gene match. DNA for the CDR3: TGCAGTGCTGGTAGCGGGAGCTCCTACAATGAGCAGTTCTTC. Protein sequence: CSAGSGSSYNEQFF.

The chain combines TRBV24-1 with TRBJ2-3; 9 nucleotides match TRBD2. CDR1 and CDR2 (germline): KGHDR, SFDVKD. V gave up 10 bases and J gave up 4 bases; unmatched junction bases: 14. The CDR3 length is 16 residues. The CDR3 spells CATGGQRGAQADTQYF. DNA of the CDR3: TGTGCCACGGGAGGCCAGCGGGGGGCTCAAGCAGATACGCAGTATTTT.

J is TRBJ2-4 and V is TRBV20-1, with D possibly matching TRBD2 (6 bases). CDR3 length: 14 amino acids. V gave up 1 base and J gave up 4 bases, with 11 bases separating them. Germline assignment: CDR1 DFQATT and CDR2 SNEGSKA (reference sequence). The CDR3 DNA follows: TGCAGTGCTAGAGCGGGAGTGTGGAAAAACATTCAGTACTTC. As protein: CSARAGVWKNIQYF.

This clonotype has a handful of counts. This chain joins TRBV12-3 or TRBV12-4 and TRBJ2-7, with D perhaps TRBD2 (5 bases). There are 14 residues in the CDR3. V shed 5 bases and J shed 7 bases, with 18 bases lying between them. CDR3 in DNA: TGTGCCAGCAGTCCCACACGGGCCACTAGGGAGCAGTACTTC. Its translation is CASSPTRATREQYF.

This clonotype was seen ten or more times. The chain recombines TRBV29-1 with TRBJ2-7; no clear D. V was shortened by 0 bases and J by 2 bases, with 5 bases between the two germline ends. The CDR3 totals 12 residues. Germline V gene sequence: CDR1 SQVTM, CDR2 ANQGSEA. CDR3 coding DNA: TGCAGCGTTGAAGACCGAGCCTACGAGCAGTACTTC. It encodes CSVEDRAYEQYF.

This clonotype was found a few times. The CDR3 DNA is TGTGCCACCAGTGGGCCAGGGCAAGAGACCCAGTACTTC. Residues: CATSGPGQETQYF. V gene TRBV24-1 combines with J gene TRBJ2-5; a weak D match, TRBD1 (5 bases). CDR3 length equals 13 residues. Germline CDR1 reads KGHDR; CDR2 reads SFDVKD. Trimming pared 5 bases from V and 2 bases from J, leaving 8 bases between.

This chain connects TRBV4-1 to TRBJ2-1, with D perhaps given as TRBD1 or TRBD2 (5 bases each). This CDR3 has 14 residues. From germline, CDR1 is MGHRA and CDR2 YSYEKL. The V and J ends lost 1 base and 5 bases respectively, with 9 bases between them. This CDR3 reads CASSQAGRDNEQFF. As DNA, the CDR3 is TGCGCCAGCAGCCAAGCGGGACGGGACAATGAGCAGTTCTTC.

The chain has TRBV13 and TRBJ2-5, with TRBD2 matching over 14 bases. CDR3 size: 17 residues. CDR1 and CDR2 from the germline V gene are PRHDT and FYEKMQ (reference sequence). With V trimmed by 4 bases and J by 11 bases, 15 bases remained unmatched. The CDR3 here is CASSSPTSGRAYNEQYF. The CDR3 coding sequence is TGTGCCAGCAGCTCCCCGACTAGCGGGAGGGCCTACAATGAGCAGTACTTC. Full variable domain (remainder filled in from reference TRBV13 and TRBJ2-5): AAGVIQSPRHLIKEKRETATLKCYPIPRHDTVYWYQQGPGQDPQFLISFYEKMQSDKGSIPDRFSAQQFSDYHSELNMSSLELGDSALYFCASSSPTSGRAYNEQYFGPGTRLLVL.

The chain links TRBV12-3 or TRBV12-4 to TRBJ1-4; D is perhaps TRBD1 (6 bases). The CDR3 has 15 residues. Trimming removed 5 bases from V and 3 bases from J, with 13 bases in between. In DNA, the CDR3 is TGTGCCAGCAGTCCCGAGACAGGCTCTAATGAAAAACTGTTTTTT. Translating it yields CASSPETGSNEKLFF.

This clonotype was observed a few times. The chain recombines TRBV5-5 with TRBJ1-2; D uncertain. This CDR3 region has 15 residues. V dropped 0 bases and J dropped 3 bases, with 12 bases sitting between them. The germline CDR1 and CDR2 sequences are SGHKS and YYEKEE (reference sequence). The CDR3 sequence is CASSLDHGAYYGYTF. CDR3 nucleotide sequence: TGTGCCAGCAGCTTGGATCATGGCGCCTACTATGGCTACACCTTC.

This sequence joins TRBV12-3 or TRBV12-4 and TRBJ2-3; TRBD1 matches 8 bases. V lost 1 base, J lost 7 bases, and 1 base stayed unmatched. The CDR3 loop spans 13 amino acids. CDR3 DNA sequence: TGTGCCAGCAGTTTAGGGACAGGGAATACGCAGTATTTT. This encodes CASSLGTGNTQYF.

The chain links TRBV7-9 to TRBJ2-2, with 8 bases aligning to TRBD1. Germline trimming cut 7 bases from V and 7 bases from J; bases unmatched to any gene: 8. The CDR3 is 14 amino acids. Per germline, CDR1 SEHNR and CDR2 FQNEAQ (reference sequence). Here the CDR3 reads CASTRTGPIGELFF. The CDR3 DNA sequence: TGTGCCAGCACCCGGACAGGGCCTATCGGGGAGCTGTTTTTT. The full variable domain, with the rest looked up from reference TRBV7-9 and TRBJ2-2, is DTGVSQNPRHKITKRGQNVTFRCDPISEHNRLYWYRQTLGQGPEFLTYFQNEAQLEKSRLLSDRFSAERPKGSFSTLEIQRTEQGDSAMYLCASTRTGPIGELFFGEGSRLTVL.

This clonotype was counted only a few times. The rearrangement links TRBV6-5 to TRBJ1-2; D may be TRBD1 (5 bases). Trimming removed 1 base from V and 4 bases from J, with 13 bases in between. CDR1 MNHEY and CDR2 SVGAGI come from the germline V gene. The CDR3 runs 15 residues. CDR3 region: CASSYWGRASYGYTF. The CDR3 DNA reads as TGTGCCAGCAGTTACTGGGGCAGGGCGAGCTATGGCTACACCTTC.

This clonotype was seen a handful of times. This sequence joins TRBV7-8 and TRBJ2-3; 8 nucleotides match TRBD2. Germline V gene data show CDR1 as SGHVS and CDR2 as FQNEAQ. Trimming at V came to 1 base and at J to 10 bases, leaving 10 bases not matched to a gene. The CDR3 length is 15 residues. The CDR3 here is CASSLVSGGLRAQYF. The CDR3 DNA reads TGTGCCAGCAGCTTAGTAAGCGGGGGCCTACGAGCGCAGTATTTT.